Presented here are 16 T cell receptor beta chains from one specimen sequenced in a study of T-cell memory formation after mild COVID-19. From the 5' RACE reads, TCRdb called clonotypes with MiXCR, one entry per CDR3 protein. Seen here are some 350,000 distinct CDR3 sequences, over 10% observed once, and the top ten hold about 22%. The sample consisted of PBMCs or a T cell subset sorted from them (not recorded which). These receptors were obtained from a young man who had mild COVID-19 (a few samples of this study predate the infection). Cell type and time point are not known.

This clonotype was observed a few times. V gene TRBV7-9 combines with J gene TRBJ2-5, with TRBD2 identical over 8 bases. V lost 4 bases to trimming and J lost 3 bases; unmatched junction nucleotides: 1. Germline loops: CDR1 SEHNR, CDR2 FQNEAQ (reference sequence). This CDR3 has 13 amino acids. CDR3 sequence reads: CASSWGLEETQYF. CDR3 sequence (DNA): TGTGCCAGCAGCTGGGGACTAGAAGAGACCCAGTACTTC.

This clonotype was counted between two and nine times. The CDR3 nucleotides read TGCGCCAGCAGCCCCCGGACGCGGTTAAGGGCTGGGGCCAACGTCCTGACTTTC. Translating it yields CASSPRTRLRAGANVLTF. The genes are TRBV4-1 and TRBJ2-6; D is ambiguous. Germline V gene lookup returns CDR1 MGHRA and CDR2 YSYEKL. This CDR3 region has 18 residues. Deletions cut 4 bases from V and 2 bases from J, with 18 bases between.

Many counts were recorded for this clonotype. Relative to the germline gene, one junction end is altered; a read error may explain this. This chain connects TRBV27 to TRBJ2-3; D may be TRBD2 (5 bases). CDR3 length: 15 residues. The germline V gene encodes CDR1 MNHEY and CDR2 SMNVEV (reference sequence). CDR3 residues: CASSLRGGRTDTQYF. CDR3 bases: TGCGCCAGCAGCTTGAGAGGAGGAAGGACAGATACGCAGTATTTT.

This clonotype was detected a few times. This chain links TRBV7-8 with TRBJ2-1; either TRBD1 or TRBD2 may fit D (5 bases each). Germline values: CDR1 SGHVS, CDR2 FQNEAQ. CDR3 size: 14 residues. Between the trimmed V and J ends, which lost 7 bases and 5 bases, there was a span of 15 bases. The CDR3 DNA sequence: TGTGCCAGCACTTTAACGGGGCCCCACAATGAGCAGTTCTTC. This encodes CASTLTGPHNEQFF. The full variable domain, rest sourced from reference TRBV7-8 and TRBJ2-1, is GAGVSQSPRYKVAKRGQDVALRCDPISGHVSLFWYQQALGQGPEFLTYFQNEAQLDKSGLPSDRFFAERPEGSVSTLKIQRTQQEDSAVYLCASTLTGPHNEQFFGPGTRLTVL.

This clonotype was observed at least ten times. This rearrangement joins TRBV7-6 to TRBJ2-2; unclear D gene. V dropped 6 bases and J dropped 6 bases, with 17 bases sitting between them. The CDR3 consists of 15 residues. Germline V lookup: CDR1 SGHVS, CDR2 FNYEAQ. The DNA of the CDR3 is TGTGCCAGCAGTAACCATCGGTCTGGCTCCGGGGAGCTGTTTTTT. It codes for CASSNHRSGSGELFF.

This clonotype was seen more than once but under ten times. The chain combines TRBV5-6 with TRBJ2-3; a possible D gene is TRBD1 (5 bases). The CDR3 totals 13 residues. Germline V gene sequence: CDR1 SGHDT, CDR2 YYEEEE. Deletions cut 1 base from V and 6 bases from J, with 9 bases between. CDR3 protein: CASSLKGVDTQYF. The CDR3 nucleotides are TGTGCCAGCAGCTTGAAAGGGGTTGATACGCAGTATTTT.

The chain carries TRBV24-1 and TRBJ2-2, with a weak D call TRBD1 (6 bases). The V gene's germline CDR1 is KGHDR and CDR2 SFDVKD. The V and J ends lost 6 bases and 2 bases respectively, with 9 bases between them. The length of the CDR3 is 14 residues. Written as DNA, the CDR3 is TGTGCCACCAGTCCCAGGGGCAACACCGGGGAGCTGTTTTTT. The encoded protein is CATSPRGNTGELFF.

The chain uses TRBV7-6 and TRBJ2-3; TRBD1 matches at 7 bases. Germline V gives CDR1 SGHVS, CDR2 FNYEAQ. With V trimmed by 5 bases and J by 2 bases, 16 bases remained unmatched. The length of the CDR3 is 18 residues. The CDR3 DNA follows: TGTGCCAGCAGCCGCGGGTCTTTTTCGGGACAGCTCACAGATACGCAGTATTTT. This codes for CASSRGSFSGQLTDTQYF. Using reference TRBV7-6 and TRBJ2-3 for the parts outside the CDR3, the full variable domain is GAGVSQSPRYKVTKRGQDVALRCDPISGHVSLYWYRQALGQGPEFLTYFNYEAQQDKSGLPNDRFSAERPEGSISTLTIQRTEQRDSAMYRCASSRGSFSGQLTDTQYFGPGTRLTVL.

This clonotype has a handful of counts. The chain couples TRBV4-3 to TRBJ1-2; D is ambiguous. Trimming pared 1 base from V and 8 bases from J, leaving 11 bases between. The CDR3 runs to 13 residues. CDR1 LGHNA and CDR2 YSLEER come from the germline V gene. CDR3 protein: CASSQGPPDGYTF. CDR3 sequence (DNA): TGCGCCAGCAGCCAAGGACCGCCAGACGGCTACACCTTC.

This clonotype occurred a few times. The rearrangement joins TRBV25-1 to TRBJ2-1; 9 bases are shared with TRBD1. CDR1 is MGHDK, CDR2 SYGVNS, per germline. V trimming: 10 bases; J trimming: 9 bases; junction bases outside the gene matches: 10. The CDR3 runs to 13 residues. The CDR3 protein is CATSRTGDSEQFF. The CDR3 nucleotides read TGTGCCACCTCAAGGACAGGGGATAGTGAGCAGTTCTTC.

The chain combines TRBV12-3 or TRBV12-4 with TRBJ1-5, with D possibly matching TRBD1 (6 bases). V lost 2 bases and J lost 6, with 14 bases in between. This CDR3 is 15 amino acids long. Here the CDR3 DNA reads TGTGCCAGCAGTTTAACCGGGGGCGTTGGTCAGCCCCAGCATTTT. As protein: CASSLTGGVGQPQHF.

The chain recombines TRBV4-1 with TRBJ2-7; no clear D gene. Trimming removed 3 bases from V and 3 bases from J, with 12 bases in between. The CDR3 extends over 14 amino acids. Looked up from germline, CDR1 is MGHRA and CDR2 is YSYEKL. The chain's CDR3 is CASSHGPQRYEQYF. The CDR3 bases are TGCGCCAGCAGCCACGGCCCACAACGCTACGAGCAGTACTTC.

This clonotype turned up a few times. The chain combines TRBV2 with TRBJ2-1; 7 nucleotides align to TRBD1. The CDR3 has 16 residues. CDR1 SNHLY and CDR2 FYNNEI come from the germline V gene. V shed 5 bases, J shed 1 base, and the junction held 8 bases outside the gene matches. The CDR3: CASSPATGASYNEQFF. The CDR3 coding sequence is TGTGCCAGCAGTCCGGCTACAGGGGCATCCTACAATGAGCAGTTCTTC.

This clonotype was seen a handful of times. This chain links TRBV24-1 with TRBJ2-1; 8 bases are a match to TRBD1. Losses at the gene ends were 2 bases for V and 8 bases for J; bases not matched to a gene: 10. Looked up from germline, CDR1 is KGHDR and CDR2 is SFDVKD. This CDR3 region has 16 residues. In nucleotides, the CDR3 is TGTGCCACCAGTGATTCTCCCGGGACAGGTAGTTATGAGCAGTTCTTC. Protein: CATSDSPGTGSYEQFF.

The chain couples TRBV12-5 to TRBJ1-2; D possibly corresponds to TRBD1 (5 bases). Germline values: CDR1 LGHNT, CDR2 FRNRAP. The CDR3 totals 14 residues. Trimming left V 0 bases short and J 8 bases short, with 13 bases between. The CDR3 DNA sequence: TGTGCTAGTGGTTTGGTACCAGGGCTGACAGGCTACACCTTC. This sequence encodes CASGLVPGLTGYTF.

This clonotype showed up just a few times. The rearrangement links TRBV18 to TRBJ1-5; the D gene is possibly TRBD1 (5 bases). Per germline, CDR1 KGHSH and CDR2 LQKENI. Trimming took off 2 bases at V and 6 bases at J, with 11 bases between the two ends. This CDR3 has 14 amino acids. CDR3: CASSPTRGGQPQHF. In DNA form, the CDR3 reads TGTGCCAGCTCACCAACGAGGGGTGGTCAGCCCCAGCATTTT.